A selection of T cell receptor beta chains follows, all from one sample in a study of early T cells in non-severe SARS-CoV-2 infection. From the 5' RACE reads, TCRdb called clonotypes with MiXCR, one entry per CDR3 protein. This sample carries about 64,000 distinct CDR3 sequences, more than 7% of them seen once, and the ten largest clones take around an eighth. Sequences were derived from whole blood, sampled at baseline. These receptors all come from an adult who was a healthcare worker with PCR-confirmed SARS-CoV-2 infection or an uninfected control (not recorded which). Both conserved end residues are part of each CDR3. A D gene is named only where the DNA matches it firmly. For some rows the clone size is stated as once, few or many, or as a class when expanded; others skip it.

D: -; size: -; J: TRBJ2-1; V: TRBV29-1; DNA: TGCAGCGTTGGATCCTTAAGCTCCTACAATGAGCAGTTCTTC; CDR3: CSVGSLSSYNEQFF
D: -; size: many; J: TRBJ2-7; V: TRBV4-2; DNA: TGTGCCAGCAGCCAGCAAGGTTCTTACGAGCAGTACTTC; CDR3: CASSQQGSYEQYF
D: -; size: many; J: TRBJ1-4; V: TRBV7-6; DNA: TGTGCCAGCAGCTCTAGGGCAACTAATGAAAAACTGTTTTTT; CDR3: CASSSRATNEKLFF
D: -; size: many; J: TRBJ1-5; V: TRBV19; DNA: TGTGCCAGTAGTATCCCCATTGTGCAACAGCCCCAGCATTTT; CDR3: CASSIPIVQQPQHF
D: TRBD1; size: -; J: TRBJ1-5; V: TRBV6-2/TRBV6-3; DNA: TGTGCCAGCAGTTTCGGGACAGGGGATCAGCCCCAGCATTTT; CDR3: CASSFGTGDQPQHF
D: -; size: few; J: TRBJ2-1; V: TRBV12-3/TRBV12-4; DNA: TGTGCCAGCAAGGGTCAGCTGGGATTGGAGGAGCAGTTCTTC; CDR3: CASKGQLGLEEQFF
D: TRBD1; size: few; J: TRBJ2-1; V: TRBV18; DNA: TGTGCCAGCTCGCGGTCACAGGGGGATCCTTACAATGAGCAGTTCTTC; CDR3: CASSRSQGDPYNEQFF
D: -; size: -; J: TRBJ2-5; V: TRBV5-1; DNA: TGCGCCAGCACCCTCGAATTCCAAGAGACCAAGTACTTC; CDR3: CASTLEFQETKYF
D: -; size: -; J: TRBJ2-7; V: TRBV5-1; DNA: TGCGCCAGCAGCGCTACTGGAGGCGGACCCTACGAGCAGTACTTC; CDR3: CASSATGGGPYEQYF
D: -; size: many; J: TRBJ2-1; V: TRBV6-2/TRBV6-3; DNA: TGTGCCAGCAGCCCCGAGGGTAGCCCCAGTGAGCAGTTCTTC; CDR3: CASSPEGSPSEQFF
D: -; size: -; J: TRBJ2-7; V: TRBV2; DNA: TGTGCCAGCAGTCGTGGAATCCCCTACGAGCAGTACTTC; CDR3: CASSRGIPYEQYF
D: -; size: few; J: TRBJ2-7; V: TRBV9; DNA: TGTGCCAGCAGCAACGAGCACCGGGACGGAAACTACGAGCAGTACTTC; CDR3: CASSNEHRDGNYEQYF
D: -; size: many; J: TRBJ1-6; V: TRBV20-1; DNA: TGCAGTGCAGCGTTCGGAAGAAATTCACCCCTCCACTTT; CDR3: CSAAFGRNSPLHF
D: -; size: many; J: TRBJ2-7; V: TRBV14; DNA: TGTGCCAGCAGCCCCCTCTCCGGGGGAAGCTCCTACGAGCAGTACTTC; CDR3: CASSPLSGGSSYEQYF
D: -; size: few; J: TRBJ2-1; V: TRBV29-1; DNA: TGCAGCGTTGCCCGTGGGACGTCCGTCTACAATGAGCAGTTCTTC; CDR3: CSVARGTSVYNEQFF
D: -; size: -; J: TRBJ2-7; V: TRBV7-8; DNA: TGTGCCAGCAGCTCCCGAAGGGCCCTCTACGAGCAGTACTTC; CDR3: CASSSRRALYEQYF
D: TRBD1; size: -; J: TRBJ1-1; V: TRBV20-1; DNA: TGCAGTGCTCCACGACAGGGGGCGACTGAAGCTTTCTTT; CDR3: CSAPRQGATEAFF